The 27 T cell receptor beta chains presented below share a single source sample, sequenced in a study of CD8 T cells in Susac syndrome. RNA amounts of 0.5 to 1 ug underwent reverse transcription with random hexamers. TCRdb fed the immunoSEQ multiplex PCR reads into MiXCR, producing one record per CDR3 protein. This sample has approximately 280,000 distinct CDR3 sequences, with around 84% found just once. Material for sequencing was CD8+ T cells from PBMCs. The origin of the receptors is a human donor with multiple sclerosis.

This clonotype appeared once. The rearrangement uses TRBV9 and TRBJ1-2, with 7 bases that match TRBD1. The CDR3 runs to 14 residues. CDR1 and CDR2 (germline): SGDLS, YYNGEE. Losses at the gene ends were 0 bases for V and 4 bases for J; bases not matched to a gene: 3. CDR3 nucleotides: TGTGCCAGCAGCGTAGACAGGGGAGGCTATGGCTACACCTTC. It specifies CASSVDRGGYGYTF.

The chain uses TRBV11-1 and TRBJ2-6; 8 positions agree with TRBD1. The junction had 5 bases not matched to a gene; V was cut back by 1 base and J by 0 bases. CDR1 is SGHAT, CDR2 FQDESV, per germline (reference sequence). The CDR3 spans 18 residues. The CDR3 DNA follows: TGTGCCAGCAGCTTAGGCCGGGACAGGTTCTCTGGGGCCAACGTCCTGACTTTC. Amino acid sequence: CASSLGRDRFSGANVLTF.

The rearrangement links TRBV12-5 to TRBJ2-1; no clear D gene. The CDR3 contains 14 residues. Trimming stripped 6 bases from V and 3 bases from J, with 12 bases between. Germline CDR1 and CDR2: LGHNT and FRNRAP. The CDR3 reads CASGPSLLYNEQFF. CDR3 DNA sequence: TGTGCTAGTGGGCCCTCTCTACTCTACAATGAGCAGTTCTTC.

This clonotype was seen a handful of times. The V and J genes are TRBV12-3 or TRBV12-4 and TRBJ2-7; the match to TRBD2 covers 11 bases. After removal of 5 bases from V and 5 bases from J, the junction contained 11 bases not matched to a gene. The CDR3 contains 16 residues. This CDR3 reads CASSPIAGGPLNEQYF. For the CDR3, the DNA is TGTGCCAGCAGTCCTATAGCGGGAGGGCCTCTTAACGAGCAGTACTTC.

V gene TRBV11-2 combines with J gene TRBJ2-3; 8 bases are shared with TRBD2. V was clipped by 4 bases and J by 6 bases; unmatched bases: 15. CDR1 and CDR2 (germline): SGHAT, FQNNGV. The CDR3 has 17 amino acids. DNA for the CDR3: TGTGCCAGCAGCTCGAGCCACGGGAGGGGTTTAATGGATACGCAGTATTTT. It translates to CASSSSHGRGLMDTQYF.

This sequence joins TRBV12-3 or TRBV12-4 and TRBJ1-2; unclear D gene. V lost 4 bases and J lost 1, with 13 bases in between. The CDR3 runs to 15 residues. The CDR3 spells CASSSLGSGNYGYTF. The CDR3 nucleotides are TGTGCCAGCAGTTCCCTGGGGTCGGGTAACTATGGCTACACCTTC.

The CDR3 is CASRGYRDRRYNEQFF. The CDR3, as DNA: TGTGCCAGCAGGGGGTACCGGGACAGGCGGTACAATGAGCAGTTCTTC. This sequence joins TRBV12-3 or TRBV12-4 and TRBJ2-1; 8 nucleotides agree with TRBD1. V shed 6 bases, J shed 4 bases, and the junction held 11 bases outside the gene matches. This CDR3 is 16 amino acids long.

The chain recombines TRBV27 with TRBJ1-5; possible D gene TRBD1, 5 bases. V was clipped by 6 bases and J by 2 bases, with 14 bases between them. From germline, CDR1 is MNHEY and CDR2 SMNVEV (reference sequence). This CDR3 has 15 residues. The CDR3 is CASSPLGGGNQPQHF. The DNA for the CDR3 is TGTGCCAGCAGCCCCCTGGGGGGAGGCAATCAGCCCCAGCATTTT.

CDR3 protein: CASSFWITRRSDTQYF. In nucleotides, the CDR3 is TGTGCCAGCAGTTTCTGGATTACCAGGCGTTCAGATACGCAGTATTTT. This chain joins TRBV28 and TRBJ2-3; unclear D gene. This CDR3 is built from 16 residues. V was clipped by 3 bases and J by 4 bases, with 17 bases between them. Germline V gives CDR1 MDHEN, CDR2 SYDVKM. Using reference TRBV28 and TRBJ2-3 for the parts outside the CDR3, the full variable domain is DVKVTQSSRYLVKRTGEKVFLECVQDMDHENMFWYRQDPGLGLRLIYFSYDVKMKEKGDIPEGYSVSREKKERFSLILESASTNQTSMYLCASSFWITRRSDTQYFGPGTRLTVL.

The rearrangement uses TRBV13 and TRBJ2-7; 7 bases match TRBD2. J was trimmed by 5 bases and V by 7 bases; bases with no gene match: 11. The V gene's germline CDR1 is PRHDT and CDR2 FYEKMQ (reference sequence). CDR3 size: 14 residues. CDR3 sequence (DNA): TGTGCCAGCAATCGTGGGAGGGGTGTCGACGAGCAGTACTTC. This translates into CASNRGRGVDEQYF.

This rearrangement joins TRBV25-1 to TRBJ2-3; 10 bases map to TRBD2. Germline loops: CDR1 MGHDK, CDR2 SYGVNS. The CDR3 spans 15 residues. V was pared by 5 bases and J by 8 bases, with 10 bases of the junction left unmatched. CDR3 sequence reads: CASSPSGGSGGTQYF. As DNA, the CDR3 is TGTGCCAGCAGTCCTAGCGGGGGTAGCGGAGGTACGCAGTATTTT.

The chain combines TRBV7-9 with TRBJ1-3, with no clear D. The CDR3 totals 17 residues. Trimming removed 0 bases at V and 0 bases at J, with 12 bases between. Germline loops: CDR1 SEHNR, CDR2 FQNEAQ (reference sequence). CDR3 bases: TGTGCCAGCAGCTTAGCGTTGGGGAGCAGCTCTGGAAACACCATATATTTT. Its translation is CASSLALGSSSGNTIYF.

This chain links TRBV7-9 with TRBJ2-3; a weak D match, TRBD2 (7 bases). This CDR3 has 17 amino acids. The V end was cut by 5 bases, the J end by 1 base, with 19 bases between. Germline V gene data show CDR1 as SEHNR and CDR2 as FQNEAQ (reference sequence). The CDR3 loop reads CASSERVGAGGTDTQYF. The CDR3 nucleotides read TGTGCCAGCAGCGAGAGAGTGGGGGCGGGGGGCACAGATACGCAGTATTTT.

The gene calls are TRBV5-6 and TRBJ1-1; 8 bases fit TRBD1. Germline V CDR1 and CDR2: SGHDT, YYEEEE. The CDR3 covers 21 residues. The J segment lost 1 base and the V segment lost 2 bases, leaving 22 bases of the junction unmatched. The CDR3 spells CASSFEYFERVDREENTEAFF. The CDR3 DNA reads TGTGCCAGCAGCTTTGAATATTTTGAAAGAGTGGACAGGGAGGAGAACACTGAAGCTTTCTTT.

This clonotype has only one observation. This chain links TRBV11-2 with TRBJ2-1; D gene unclear. Trimming left V 1 base short and J 6 bases short, with 10 bases between. The CDR3 consists of 14 residues. Germline CDR1 and CDR2: SGHAT and FQNNGV. The CDR3 DNA sequence: TGTGCCAGCAGCTTAGTCAGGCAGATCAATGAGCAGTTCTTC. Translation: CASSLVRQINEQFF.

The V gene is TRBV27, the J gene TRBJ1-2; D may be TRBD1 (6 bases). Germline lookup yields CDR1 MNHEY and CDR2 SMNVEV (reference sequence). The CDR3 runs 14 residues. Trimming pared 7 bases from V and 3 bases from J, leaving 15 bases between. The CDR3, as DNA: TGTGCCAGCACCTCGAACAGGGACCACTATGGCTACACCTTC. Translation: CASTSNRDHYGYTF.

There are a few counts of this clonotype. One end of the junction varies from germline; a read error may be responsible. V and J are TRBV5-1 and TRBJ2-7; TRBD2 aligns across 7 bases. Germline CDR1 is SGHRS and CDR2 is YFSETQ. CDR3 length: 12 residues. The CDR3: CASSPRGDEQYF. In DNA, the CDR3 is TGTGCCAGCTCACCTCGGGGGGACGAGCAGTACTTC.

This clonotype showed up just once. This chain links TRBV15 with TRBJ2-7; D might be TRBD1 or TRBD2, each matching 5 bases. The V gene lost 5 bases and the J gene lost 4 bases, with 15 bases spanning the gap. The CDR3 is 14 amino acids. In germline, CDR1 is LNHNV, CDR2 YYDKDF (reference sequence). This chain's CDR3 is CATSSRDGRYEQYF. The CDR3 DNA reads TGTGCCACCAGCTCTAGGGACGGCAGGTACGAGCAGTACTTC.

This clonotype was observed once. This chain connects TRBV7-6 to TRBJ2-1; TRBD2 is a possible D gene (6 bases). Germline V gene data show CDR1 as SGHVS and CDR2 as FNYEAQ. The CDR3 has 14 residues. The germline V and J ends were trimmed by 5 bases and 5 bases, with 13 bases remaining between them. In nucleotides, the CDR3 is TGTGCCAGCAGCCTGAGGGGACTGCACAATGAGCAGTTCTTC. This gives the protein CASSLRGLHNEQFF. Combining the CDR3 with reference TRBV7-6 and TRBJ2-1 gives the whole variable domain GAGVSQSPRYKVTKRGQDVALRCDPISGHVSLYWYRQALGQGPEFLTYFNYEAQQDKSGLPNDRFSAERPEGSISTLTIQRTEQRDSAMYRCASSLRGLHNEQFFGPGTRLTVL.

J is TRBJ1-1 and V is TRBV9; TRBD1 agrees at 7 bases. Looked up from germline, CDR1 is SGDLS and CDR2 is YYNGEE. The junction had 12 bases not matched to a gene; V was cut back by 4 bases and J by 0 bases. This CDR3 is 17 amino acids long. The CDR3 DNA follows: TGTGCCAGCAGCCCCCGGGGGCGACAGGGATTGAACACTGAAGCTTTCTTT. Translating it yields CASSPRGRQGLNTEAFF. The entire variable domain, with the rest obtained from reference TRBV9 and TRBJ1-1, is as follows: DSGVTQTPKHLITATGQRVTLRCSPRSGDLSVYWYQQSLDQGLQFLIQYYNGEERAKGNILERFSAQQFPDLHSELNLSSLELGDSALYFCASSPRGRQGLNTEAFFGQGTRLTVV.

This chain joins TRBV12-3 or TRBV12-4 and TRBJ2-5; D gene uncertain. The germline V and J ends were trimmed by 5 bases and 4 bases, with 11 bases remaining between them. The length of the CDR3 is 13 residues. Here the CDR3 DNA reads TGTGCCAGCAGTCCGGTCGCCCGAGAGACCCAGTACTTC. Protein sequence: CASSPVARETQYF.

Of note for this clonotype: One end of the junction does not line up with germline, which may come from a read error. This chain links TRBV28 with TRBJ2-7; 8 bases are shared with TRBD2. The CDR3 contains 12 residues. Germline CDR1 is MDHEN and CDR2 is SYDVKM. The CDR3 loop reads CARSLRGGEQYF. The CDR3 DNA follows: TGTGCCCGCAGCCTCCGGGGGGGGGAGCAGTACTTC.

The chain is built from TRBV7-8 and TRBJ2-7; D perhaps matches TRBD2 (5 bases). The CDR3 consists of 15 residues. The germline V gene has CDR1 SGHVS and CDR2 FQNEAQ. The V gene lost 1 base and the J gene lost 3 bases, with 13 bases spanning the gap. CDR3 DNA: TGTGCCAGCAGCTTAGGGGCGGGTGTAAACTACGAGCAGTACTTC. This translates into CASSLGAGVNYEQYF.

The chain uses TRBV25-1 and TRBJ2-1; TRBD2 matches at 7 bases. This CDR3 contains 16 residues. CDR1 is MGHDK and CDR2 is SYGVNS in the germline V gene. V was pared by 2 bases and J by 5 bases, with 9 bases of the junction left unmatched. The CDR3 sequence is CASSETSVDLNNEQFF. For the CDR3, the DNA is TGTGCCAGCAGTGAAACTAGCGTTGACCTTAACAATGAGCAGTTCTTC.

This rearrangement joins TRBV29-1 to TRBJ2-7; 8 positions match TRBD1. J was trimmed by 2 bases and V by 6 bases; bases with no gene match: 9. The CDR3 sequence is 14 residues long. CDR1 and CDR2 from the germline V gene are SQVTM and ANQGSEA. DNA of the CDR3: TGCAGCGTCGGATCCCGGGACAGGACCTACGAGCAGTACTTC. Protein: CSVGSRDRTYEQYF.

This chain links TRBV6-5 with TRBJ1-1; 9 nucleotides match TRBD1. The CDR3 length is 15 residues. V gave up 5 bases and J gave up 5 bases; unmatched junction bases: 9. Per germline, CDR1 MNHEY and CDR2 SVGAGI. This CDR3 reads CASSRTGALRTEAFF. CDR3 DNA: TGTGCCAGCAGTAGGACAGGGGCTCTGCGGACTGAAGCTTTCTTT.

The J gene is TRBJ2-1, the V gene TRBV28, with D unclear. The V and J ends lost 8 bases and 6 bases respectively, with 14 bases between them. Germline lookup yields CDR1 MDHEN and CDR2 SYDVKM. The CDR3 spans 13 residues. The CDR3 loop reads CASRLDWANEQFF. The CDR3 coding sequence is TGTGCCAGCCGACTCGATTGGGCCAATGAGCAGTTCTTC. Together with reference TRBV28 and TRBJ2-1, the CDR3 gives the full variable domain: DVKVTQSSRYLVKRTGEKVFLECVQDMDHENMFWYRQDPGLGLRLIYFSYDVKMKEKGDIPEGYSVSREKKERFSLILESASTNQTSMYLCASRLDWANEQFFGPGTRLTVL.